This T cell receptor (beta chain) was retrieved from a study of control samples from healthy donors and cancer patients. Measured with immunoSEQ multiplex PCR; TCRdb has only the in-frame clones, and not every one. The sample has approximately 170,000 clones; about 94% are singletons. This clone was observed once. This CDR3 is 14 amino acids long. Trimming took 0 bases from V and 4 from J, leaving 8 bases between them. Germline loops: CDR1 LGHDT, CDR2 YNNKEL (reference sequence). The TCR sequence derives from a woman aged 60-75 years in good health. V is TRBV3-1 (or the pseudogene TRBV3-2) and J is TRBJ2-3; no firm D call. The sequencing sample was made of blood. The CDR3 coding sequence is TGTGCCAGCAGCCAAGAGGGGTACTCAGATACGCAGTATTTT. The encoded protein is CASSQEGYSDTQYF.